This T cell receptor (beta chain) appears in the sequencing data of a study of CD8+CD57+ T cells in acquired aplastic anemia. Study-wide results and caveats: Shared by patients and controls, 25 to 30 CD8+ CDR3s were abundant in patients.

Worth noting for this clonotype: Antigen specificity is unknown.

The use of genomic DNA as template underpinned the TCR beta VDJ and CDR3 profiling. TCRdb fed the reads into MiXCR, producing one record per CDR3 protein. Here the sample spans over 40,000 distinct CDR3 sequences, over 60% being singletons. The sequencing sample was made of sorted CD4+, CD8+, or CD8+CD57+ T cells (not recorded which) from PBMCs. This TCR came from a human donor in good health, serving as a control.

Here the CDR3 reads CSAIRRGGYNEQFF. In nucleotides, the CDR3 is TGCAGTGCTATTCGACGGGGGGGTTACAATGAGCAGTTCTTC. The chain couples TRBV20-1 to TRBJ2-1, with 8 bases lining up with TRBD2. CDR3 length: 14 residues. Germline V CDR1 and CDR2: DFQATT, SNEGSKA (reference sequence). After removal of 4 bases from V and 4 bases from J, the junction contained 6 bases not matched to a gene.